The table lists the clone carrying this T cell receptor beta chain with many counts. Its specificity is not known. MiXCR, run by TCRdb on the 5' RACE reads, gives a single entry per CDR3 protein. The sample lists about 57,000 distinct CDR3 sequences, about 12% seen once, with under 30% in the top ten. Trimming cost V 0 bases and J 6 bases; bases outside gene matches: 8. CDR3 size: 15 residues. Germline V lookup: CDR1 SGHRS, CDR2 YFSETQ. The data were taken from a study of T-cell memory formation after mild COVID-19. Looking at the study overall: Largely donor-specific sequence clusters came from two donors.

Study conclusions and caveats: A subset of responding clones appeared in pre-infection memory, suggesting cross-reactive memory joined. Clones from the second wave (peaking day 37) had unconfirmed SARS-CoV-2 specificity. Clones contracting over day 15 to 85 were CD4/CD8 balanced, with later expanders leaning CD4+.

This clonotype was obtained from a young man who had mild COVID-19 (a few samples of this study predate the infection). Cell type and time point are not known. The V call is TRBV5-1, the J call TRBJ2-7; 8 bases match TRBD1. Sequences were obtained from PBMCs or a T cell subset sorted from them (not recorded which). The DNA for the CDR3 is TGCGCCAGCAGCTTGGGGGGGCAGGGGGCCCTCGAGCAGTACTTC. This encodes CASSLGGQGALEQYF.